A single sample gave rise to the 16 T cell receptor beta chains below, sequenced in a study of molecular identifiers for immune sequencing clone quantification. MiXCR was run by TCRdb on the PCR reads, yielding one entry per CDR3 protein. The sample lists 65,000 or so distinct CDR3 sequences; about 18% were seen once. The sequenced material came from naive CD8+ T cells from blood, with Jurkat cell RNA spiked in. The subset was: FACS-sorted CD8+CD4-CCR7+CD45RA+ naive T cells. These receptors originate from a human donor in good health. Some libraries in this study had Jurkat cell RNA spiked in.

Ten or more counts support this clonotype. The genes are TRBV19 and TRBJ2-2; 10 bases are a match to TRBD1. Germline V gene lookup returns CDR1 LNHDA and CDR2 SQIVND (reference sequence). CDR3 length equals 17 residues. Germline trimming cut 7 bases from V and 8 bases from J; bases unmatched to any gene: 16. The CDR3 protein is CASTSLPLTGGEGELFF. CDR3 DNA sequence: TGTGCCAGTACCTCGCTTCCCCTGACAGGGGGCGAGGGGGAGCTGTTTTTT.

To note about this clonotype: A clone one base away is much larger, so this may be a read error. This chain joins TRBV28 and TRBJ2-1; D gene uncertain. The length of the CDR3 is 12 residues. Germline V gene data show CDR1 as MDHEN and CDR2 as SYDVKM. CDR3 sequence (DNA): TGTGCCGGCAGTTTCCCGTGGAATGAGCAGTTCTTC. Translated, it gives CAGSFPWNEQFF.

This clonotype was observed a handful of times. V gene TRBV12-5 combines with J gene TRBJ2-1; TRBD1 might be the D (6 bases). CDR3 size: 12 residues. Germline-derived CDR1 and CDR2 are LGHNT and FRNRAP. The V end was cut by 1 base, the J end by 14 bases, with 12 bases between. The CDR3 nucleotides read TGTGCTAGTGGTTTGGATAGGGGGACAAAGTTCTTC. As protein: CASGLDRGTKFF.

This clonotype was observed a few times. V gene TRBV4-3 combines with J gene TRBJ2-1, with 13 nucleotides matching TRBD2. With V trimmed by 2 bases and J by 2 bases, 3 bases remained unmatched. Germline lookup yields CDR1 LGHNA and CDR2 YSLEER. This CDR3 has 17 residues. The CDR3 coding sequence is TGCGCCAGCAGCCAACAACTAGCGGGAGGGCCCTACAATGAGCAGTTCTTC. Residues: CASSQQLAGGPYNEQFF.

A note on this clonotype: The conserved phenylalanine or tryptophan normally closing the CDR3 is absent here, so this likely arose from a read error. This chain uses TRBV12-3 or TRBV12-4 with TRBJ2-3; D ambiguous. This CDR3 has 12 residues. Trimming took off 6 bases at V and 0 bases at J, with 4 bases between the two ends. CDR3 loop: CASSPSTDTQYL. DNA for the CDR3: TGTGCCAGCAGCCCCAGCACAGATACGCAGTATCTT.

This clonotype was seen only a few times. The genes are TRBV7-9 and TRBJ2-5; D is ambiguous. V gave up 1 base and J gave up 2 bases, with 2 bases separating them. Germline V gene data show CDR1 as SEHNR and CDR2 as FQNEAQ (reference sequence). This CDR3 contains 12 residues. DNA of the CDR3: TGTGCCAGCAGCTTAGGACAAGAGACCCAGTACTTC. The encoded protein is CASSLGQETQYF. The full variable domain, completed using reference TRBV7-9 and TRBJ2-5, is DTGVSQNPRHKITKRGQNVTFRCDPISEHNRLYWYRQTLGQGPEFLTYFQNEAQLEKSRLLSDRFSAERPKGSFSTLEIQRTEQGDSAMYLCASSLGQETQYFGPGTRLLVL.

Ten or more counts support this clonotype. The chain employs TRBV2 and TRBJ2-4; D is uncertain. Germline CDR1 reads SNHLY; CDR2 reads FYNNEI. V was trimmed by 2 bases and J by 2 bases, leaving 10 bases between them. The CDR3 runs to 15 residues. Written as DNA, the CDR3 is TGTGCCAGCAGTGAACCCGTCGTGTCCAAAAACATTCAGTACTTC. Amino acid sequence: CASSEPVVSKNIQYF.

The chain combines TRBV10-3 with TRBJ2-3; 8 nucleotides agree with TRBD2. Germline CDR1 reads ENHRY; CDR2 reads SYGVKD. The CDR3 is 18 residues long. Trimming at V came to 2 bases and at J to 2 bases, leaving 12 bases not matched to a gene. CDR3 sequence (DNA): TGTGCCATCAGTGAGCCTCGAATTAGCGGGGAAATCACAGATACGCAGTATTTT. This translates into CAISEPRISGEITDTQYF.

This clonotype was counted ten times or more. This chain links TRBV6-6 with TRBJ2-7, with 8 bases identical to TRBD2. The V gene's germline CDR1 is MNHNY and CDR2 SVGAGI (reference sequence). CDR3 length equals 14 residues. V lost 6 bases to trimming and J lost 1 base; unmatched junction nucleotides: 5. The chain's CDR3 is CASRPTSGSYEQYF. In DNA form, the CDR3 reads TGTGCCAGCAGACCTACTAGCGGATCCTACGAGCAGTACTTC.

Many counts were recorded for this clonotype. The V call is TRBV4-3, the J call TRBJ1-4; D is unresolved. V was clipped by 1 base and J by 7 bases, with 13 bases between them. This CDR3 contains 15 residues. CDR1 is LGHNA, CDR2 YSLEER, per germline. CDR3 bases: TGCGCCAGCAGCCAAGCCAGGTTTTCGTCTGAAAAACTGTTTTTT. It encodes CASSQARFSSEKLFF.

This clonotype was counted at least ten times. This chain joins TRBV27 and TRBJ2-2; D not resolved. Between the trimmed V and J ends, which lost 1 base and 2 bases, there was a span of 5 bases. This CDR3 is built from 14 residues. The germline gives CDR1 MNHEY, CDR2 SMNVEV (reference sequence). The CDR3 DNA sequence: TGTGCCAGCAGTTTATGGGGAAACACCGGGGAGCTGTTTTTT. This sequence encodes CASSLWGNTGELFF.

At least ten counts were recorded for this clonotype. This chain uses TRBV7-9 with TRBJ1-4, with a possible D match to TRBD1 (5 bases). The CDR3 runs 15 residues. CDR1 is SEHNR, CDR2 FQNEAQ, per germline (reference sequence). With 3 bases removed from V and 3 bases from J, the gap between germline ends came to 11 bases. In nucleotides, the CDR3 is TGTGCCAGCAGCTTGCACCGGGACCCTAATGAAAAACTGTTTTTT. Protein sequence: CASSLHRDPNEKLFF. The entire variable domain, with the rest obtained from reference TRBV7-9 and TRBJ1-4, is as follows: DTGVSQNPRHKITKRGQNVTFRCDPISEHNRLYWYRQTLGQGPEFLTYFQNEAQLEKSRLLSDRFSAERPKGSFSTLEIQRTEQGDSAMYLCASSLHRDPNEKLFFGSGTQLSVL.

This clonotype has a count of ten or more. The chain has TRBV27 and TRBJ1-6; tentative D call: TRBD1 (6 bases). The CDR3 extends over 16 amino acids. Trimming removed 1 base at V and 7 bases at J, with 14 bases between. Looked up from germline, CDR1 is MNHEY and CDR2 is SMNVEV (reference sequence). In nucleotides, the CDR3 is TGTGCCAGCAGTTTATGGTCGCCAGGGGAAAATTCACCCCTCCACTTT. This codes for CASSLWSPGENSPLHF.

This clonotype was seen more than once but under ten times. The gene calls are TRBV28 and TRBJ2-1; no clear D. This CDR3 is built from 15 residues. Germline V CDR1 and CDR2: MDHEN, SYDVKM. Between the trimmed V and J ends, which lost 6 bases and 2 bases, there was a span of 14 bases. In DNA form, the CDR3 reads TGTGCCAGCAGCGAAAGAACAGCAACCTACAATGAGCAGTTCTTC. This gives the protein CASSERTATYNEQFF.

Of note for this clonotype: This may be a read error, as it is one base from a much larger clone. This chain connects TRBV7-2 to TRBJ2-2; the match to TRBD2 covers 8 bases. The CDR3 is 14 residues long. Germline V gives CDR1 SGHTA, CDR2 FQGNSA. J lost 5 bases, V lost 4 bases, and 3 bases had no gene match. This CDR3 reads CASSSAGDTGELFF. CDR3 nucleotide sequence: TGTGCCAGCAGCTCAGCGGGAGATACCGGGGAGCTGTTTTTT.

This clonotype occurred many times. V usage is TRBV28 and J usage is TRBJ2-5, with unresolved D. The CDR3 runs 13 residues. CDR1 is MDHEN and CDR2 is SYDVKM in the germline V gene. V lost 8 bases and J lost 3, with 13 bases in between. The CDR3 sequence: CASGESSEETQYF. CDR3 DNA sequence: TGTGCCAGCGGAGAGAGTTCCGAAGAGACCCAGTACTTC.